This T cell receptor beta chain derives from a study of blood T cell repertoires in COVID-19. Assay: immunoSEQ multiplex PCR; the TCRdb copy retains only in-frame clones and omits some. The data hold about 250,000 clones, with about 86% observed a single time. The length of the CDR3 is 14 residues. The V and J ends lost 5 bases and 2 bases respectively, with 8 bases between them. Germline V gives CDR1 KGHDR, CDR2 SFDVKD. J is TRBJ2-2 and V is TRBV24-1; D may be TRBD1 (5 bases). The receptor was derived from a man older than 75 with acute or convalescent COVID-19. Source material: peripheral blood. CDR3 amino acids: CATSGQTNTGELFF. The CDR3 nucleotides read TGTGCCACCAGTGGACAGACAAACACCGGGGAGCTGTTTTTT.